The following is a T cell receptor beta chain sequence with its context. Its antigen is as yet unknown. The data are from a study of pediatric ulcerative colitis. One to two pinch biopsies were taken from the rectum during colonoscopy. V gave up 6 bases and J gave up 7 bases, with 19 bases separating them. This CDR3 has 15 amino acids. Germline CDR1 reads MRHNA; CDR2 reads SNTAGT. The study, taken as a whole, reports: Repertoires came from total lymphocyte DNA, so rare subsets like regulatory T cells may be missed.

Repertoires were generated with immunoSEQ multiplex PCR, while TCRdb's copy carries only in-frame clones and drops some. The sample consists of 15,000 to 20,000 clones, about 80% of them appearing once. The gene calls are TRBV6-4 and TRBJ2-1; D may be TRBD2 (7 bases). This TCR was recovered from a boy between 10 and 17 years old who was a control in a study of pediatric ulcerative colitis. Material: gut tissue. CDR3 amino acids: CASRDGGGTSNEQFF. The DNA of the CDR3 is TGTGCCAGCAGAGACGGCGGGGGCACCAGTAATGAGCAGTTCTTC.